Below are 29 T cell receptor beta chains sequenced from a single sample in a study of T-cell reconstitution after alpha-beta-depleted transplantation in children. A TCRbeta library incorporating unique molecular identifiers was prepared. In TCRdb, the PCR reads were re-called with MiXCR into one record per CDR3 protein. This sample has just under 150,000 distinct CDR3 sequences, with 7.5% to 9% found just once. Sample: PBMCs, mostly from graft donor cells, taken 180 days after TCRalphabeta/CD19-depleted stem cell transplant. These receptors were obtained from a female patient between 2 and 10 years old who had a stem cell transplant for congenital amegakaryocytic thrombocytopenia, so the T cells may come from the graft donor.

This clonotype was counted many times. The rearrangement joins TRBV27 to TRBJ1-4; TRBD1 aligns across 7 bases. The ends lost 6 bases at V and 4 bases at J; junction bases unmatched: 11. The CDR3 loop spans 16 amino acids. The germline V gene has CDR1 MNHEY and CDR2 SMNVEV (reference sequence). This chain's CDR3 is CASRQTGNMGNEKLFF. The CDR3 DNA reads TGTGCCAGCAGACAGACAGGGAACATGGGTAATGAAAAACTGTTTTTT.

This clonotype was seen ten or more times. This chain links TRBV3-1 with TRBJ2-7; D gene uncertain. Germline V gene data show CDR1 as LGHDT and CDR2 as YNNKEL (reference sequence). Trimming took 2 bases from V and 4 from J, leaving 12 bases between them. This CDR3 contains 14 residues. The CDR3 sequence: CASSQKGRRYEQYF. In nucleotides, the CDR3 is TGTGCCAGCAGCCAAAAAGGCAGGAGATACGAGCAGTACTTC.

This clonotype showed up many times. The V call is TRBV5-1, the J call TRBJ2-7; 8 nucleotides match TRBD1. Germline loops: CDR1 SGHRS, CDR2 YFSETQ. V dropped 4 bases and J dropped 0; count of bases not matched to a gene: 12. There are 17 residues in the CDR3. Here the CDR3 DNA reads TGCGCCAGCAGCACGTTTGGACAGGGCCCTAGCTCCTACGAGCAGTACTTC. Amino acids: CASSTFGQGPSSYEQYF.

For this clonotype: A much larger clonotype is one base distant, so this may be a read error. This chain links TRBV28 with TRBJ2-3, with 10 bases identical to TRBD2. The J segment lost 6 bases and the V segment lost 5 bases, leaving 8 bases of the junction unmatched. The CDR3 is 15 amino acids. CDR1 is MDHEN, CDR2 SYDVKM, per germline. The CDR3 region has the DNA TGTGCCAGCAGTACTAGCGGGATAGTTCGGGATACGCAGTATTTT. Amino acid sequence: CASSTSGIVRDTQYF.

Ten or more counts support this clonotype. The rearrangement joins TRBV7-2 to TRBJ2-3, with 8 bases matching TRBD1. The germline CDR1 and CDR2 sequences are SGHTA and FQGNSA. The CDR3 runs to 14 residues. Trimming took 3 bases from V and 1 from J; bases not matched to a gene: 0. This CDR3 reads CASSLGQGTDTQYF. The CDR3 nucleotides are TGTGCCAGCAGCTTGGGACAGGGCACAGATACGCAGTATTTT.

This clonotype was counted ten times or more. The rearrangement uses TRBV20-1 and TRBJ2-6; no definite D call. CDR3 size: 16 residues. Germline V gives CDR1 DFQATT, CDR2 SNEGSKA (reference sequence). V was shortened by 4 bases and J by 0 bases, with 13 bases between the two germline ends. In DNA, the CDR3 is TGCAGTGCTATAGAGTCCCCACGCTCTGGGGCCAACGTCCTGACTTTC. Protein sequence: CSAIESPRSGANVLTF.

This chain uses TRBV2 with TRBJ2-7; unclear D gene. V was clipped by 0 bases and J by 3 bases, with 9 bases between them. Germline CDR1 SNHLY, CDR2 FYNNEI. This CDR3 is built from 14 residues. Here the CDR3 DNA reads TGTGCCAGCAGTGAAGCGGGCAGGATCTACGAGCAGTACTTC. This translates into CASSEAGRIYEQYF.

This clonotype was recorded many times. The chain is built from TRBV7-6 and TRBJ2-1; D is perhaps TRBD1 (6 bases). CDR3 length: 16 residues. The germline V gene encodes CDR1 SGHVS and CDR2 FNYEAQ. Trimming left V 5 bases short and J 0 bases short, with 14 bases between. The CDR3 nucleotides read TGTGCCAGCAGCCCGTTTGGGGGCAGCTCCTACAATGAGCAGTTCTTC. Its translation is CASSPFGGSSYNEQFF.

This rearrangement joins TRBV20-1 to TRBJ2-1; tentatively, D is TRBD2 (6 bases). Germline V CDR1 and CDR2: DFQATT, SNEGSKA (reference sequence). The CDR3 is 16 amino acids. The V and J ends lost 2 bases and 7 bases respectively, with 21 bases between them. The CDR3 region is CSARQTGLWTRNEQFF. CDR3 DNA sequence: TGCAGTGCTAGACAGACGGGACTCTGGACCCGGAATGAGCAGTTCTTC.

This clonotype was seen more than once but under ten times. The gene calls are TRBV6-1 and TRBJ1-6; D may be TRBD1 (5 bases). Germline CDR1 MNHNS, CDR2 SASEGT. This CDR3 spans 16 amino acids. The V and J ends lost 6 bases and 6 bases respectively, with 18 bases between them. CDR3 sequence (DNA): TGTGCCAGCAGGGTAGACAGCGGGGCCTCTAATTCACCCCTCCACTTT. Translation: CASRVDSGASNSPLHF.

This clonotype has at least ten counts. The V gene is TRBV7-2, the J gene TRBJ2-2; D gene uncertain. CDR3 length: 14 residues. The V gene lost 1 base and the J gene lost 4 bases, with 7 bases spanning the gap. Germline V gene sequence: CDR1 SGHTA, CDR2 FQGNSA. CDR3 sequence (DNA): TGTGCCAGCAGCTTAGGGCCAGCCACCGGGGAGCTGTTTTTT. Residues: CASSLGPATGELFF.

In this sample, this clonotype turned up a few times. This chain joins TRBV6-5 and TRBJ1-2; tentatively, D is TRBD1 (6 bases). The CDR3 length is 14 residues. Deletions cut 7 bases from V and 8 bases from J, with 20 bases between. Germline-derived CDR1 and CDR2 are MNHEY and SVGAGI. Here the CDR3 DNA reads TGTGCCAGCATCAAAAGAGGGGGGCTCTGGGGCTACACCTTC. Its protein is CASIKRGGLWGYTF.

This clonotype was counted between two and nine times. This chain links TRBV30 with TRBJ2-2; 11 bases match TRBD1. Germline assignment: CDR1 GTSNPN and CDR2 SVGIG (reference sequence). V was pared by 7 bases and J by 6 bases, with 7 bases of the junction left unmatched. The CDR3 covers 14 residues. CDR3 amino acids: CAYNGGQGAGELFF. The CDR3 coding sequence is TGTGCCTACAACGGGGGACAGGGGGCCGGGGAGCTGTTTTTT.

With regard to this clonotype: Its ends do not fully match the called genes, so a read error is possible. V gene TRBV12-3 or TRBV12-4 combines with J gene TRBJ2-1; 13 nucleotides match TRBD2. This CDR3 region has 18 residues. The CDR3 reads CAISSRNQTSGRAFEQFF. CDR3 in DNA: TGTGCCATCAGTTCGAGGAACCAAACTAGCGGGAGGGCGTTTGAGCAGTTCTTC.

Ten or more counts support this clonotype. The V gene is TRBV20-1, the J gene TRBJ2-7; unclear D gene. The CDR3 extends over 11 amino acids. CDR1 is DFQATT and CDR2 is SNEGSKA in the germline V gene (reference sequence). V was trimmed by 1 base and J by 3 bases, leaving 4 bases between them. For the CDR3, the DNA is TGCAGTGCTAGAGCTAGCTACGAGCAGTACTTC. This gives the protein CSARASYEQYF.

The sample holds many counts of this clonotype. The CDR3 protein is CSAPRRRQETQYF. The CDR3 nucleotides read TGCAGTGCCCCCCGTCGGAGACAAGAGACCCAGTACTTC. The rearrangement uses TRBV20-1 and TRBJ2-5; the D is unclear. The CDR3 runs 13 residues. CDR1 is DFQATT and CDR2 is SNEGSKA in the germline V gene (reference sequence). Trimming took 6 bases from V and 2 from J, leaving 13 bases between them.

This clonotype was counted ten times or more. CDR3 amino acids: CSARVGGGIFYEQYF. CDR3 bases: TGCAGTGCTAGAGTTGGCGGTGGGATTTTCTACGAGCAGTACTTC. This chain joins TRBV20-1 and TRBJ2-7; D not resolved. Germline V gene data show CDR1 as DFQATT and CDR2 as SNEGSKA (reference sequence). The CDR3 extends over 15 amino acids. Trimming removed 1 base at V and 3 bases at J, with 16 bases between.

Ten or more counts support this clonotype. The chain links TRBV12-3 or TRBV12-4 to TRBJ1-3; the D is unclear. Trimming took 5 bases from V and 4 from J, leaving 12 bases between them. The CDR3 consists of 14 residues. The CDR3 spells CASSAATRGNTIYF. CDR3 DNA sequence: TGTGCCAGCAGTGCAGCTACTCGGGGAAACACCATATATTTT.

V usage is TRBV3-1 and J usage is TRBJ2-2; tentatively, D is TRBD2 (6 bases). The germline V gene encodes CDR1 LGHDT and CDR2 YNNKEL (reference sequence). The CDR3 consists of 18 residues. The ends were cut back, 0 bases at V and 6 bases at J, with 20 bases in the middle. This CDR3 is CASSQDYGRVGRPGELFF. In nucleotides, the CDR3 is TGTGCCAGCAGCCAAGATTATGGCAGGGTGGGGAGGCCCGGGGAGCTGTTTTTT.

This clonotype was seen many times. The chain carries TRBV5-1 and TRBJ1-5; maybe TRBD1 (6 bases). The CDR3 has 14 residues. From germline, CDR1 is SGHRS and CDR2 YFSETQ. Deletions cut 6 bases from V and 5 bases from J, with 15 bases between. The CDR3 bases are TGCGCCAGCAATAAAACAGGGCTTCATCAGCCCCAGCATTTT. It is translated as CASNKTGLHQPQHF.

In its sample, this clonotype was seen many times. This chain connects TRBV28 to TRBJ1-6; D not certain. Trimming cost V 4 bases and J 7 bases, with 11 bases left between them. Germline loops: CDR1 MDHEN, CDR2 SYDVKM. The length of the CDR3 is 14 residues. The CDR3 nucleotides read TGTGCCAGCAGTTCCGCAGGCTGGAATTCACCCCTCCACTTT. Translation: CASSSAGWNSPLHF.

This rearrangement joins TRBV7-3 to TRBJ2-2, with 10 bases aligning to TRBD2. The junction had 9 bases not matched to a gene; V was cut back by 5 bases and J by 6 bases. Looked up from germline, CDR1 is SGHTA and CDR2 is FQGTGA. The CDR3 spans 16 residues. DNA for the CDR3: TGTGCCAGCAGCGGCTCTAGCGGGAGACGGCCCGGGGAGCTGTTTTTT. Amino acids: CASSGSSGRRPGELFF.

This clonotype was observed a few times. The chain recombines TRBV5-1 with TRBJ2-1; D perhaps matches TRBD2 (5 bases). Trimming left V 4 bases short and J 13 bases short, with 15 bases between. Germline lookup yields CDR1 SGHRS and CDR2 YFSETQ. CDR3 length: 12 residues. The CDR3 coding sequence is TGCGCCAGCAGCAAAGATCGGGAATCCCAGTTCTTC. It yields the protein CASSKDRESQFF.

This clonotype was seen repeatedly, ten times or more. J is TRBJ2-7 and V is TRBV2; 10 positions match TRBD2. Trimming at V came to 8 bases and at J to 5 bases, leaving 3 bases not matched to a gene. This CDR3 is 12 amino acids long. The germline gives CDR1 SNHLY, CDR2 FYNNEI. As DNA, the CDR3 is TGTGCCAGCCTACTAGCGGGACACGAGCAGTACTTC. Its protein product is CASLLAGHEQYF.

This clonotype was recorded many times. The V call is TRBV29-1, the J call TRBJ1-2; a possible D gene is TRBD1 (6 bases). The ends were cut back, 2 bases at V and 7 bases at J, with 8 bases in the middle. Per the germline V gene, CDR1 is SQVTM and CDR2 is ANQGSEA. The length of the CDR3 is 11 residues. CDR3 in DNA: TGCAGCGTTGAAATCAGGGGTGGCTACACCTTC. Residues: CSVEIRGGYTF.

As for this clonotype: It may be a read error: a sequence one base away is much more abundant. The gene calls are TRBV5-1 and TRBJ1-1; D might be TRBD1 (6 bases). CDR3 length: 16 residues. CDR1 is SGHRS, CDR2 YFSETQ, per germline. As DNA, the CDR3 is TGCACCAGCAGCCCAGGACAGCAGATGATGAACACTGAAGCTTTCTTT. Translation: CTSSPGQQMMNTEAFF.

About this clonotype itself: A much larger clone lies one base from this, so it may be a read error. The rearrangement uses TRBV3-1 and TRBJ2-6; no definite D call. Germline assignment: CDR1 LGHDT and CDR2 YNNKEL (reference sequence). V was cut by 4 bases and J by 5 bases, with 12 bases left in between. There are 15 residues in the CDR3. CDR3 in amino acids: CASSPFVGRANVLTF. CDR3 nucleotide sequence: TGTGCCAGCAGCCCTTTTGTGGGTAGGGCCAACGTCCTGACTTTC.

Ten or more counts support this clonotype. In DNA form, the CDR3 reads TGCAGCGTTGGGGCCAGACTGAACACTGAAGCTTTCTTT. Amino acids: CSVGARLNTEAFF. This chain links TRBV29-1 with TRBJ1-1; D is uncertain. The CDR3 consists of 13 residues. Trimming shortened V by 4 bases and J by 0 bases, and 9 bases separated the two germline ends. CDR1 and CDR2 (germline): SQVTM, ANQGSEA.

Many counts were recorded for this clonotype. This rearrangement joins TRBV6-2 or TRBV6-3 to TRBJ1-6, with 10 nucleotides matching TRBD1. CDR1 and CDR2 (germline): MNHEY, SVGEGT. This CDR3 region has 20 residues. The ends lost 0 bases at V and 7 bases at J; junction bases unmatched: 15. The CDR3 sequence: CASSYSIPTGGRAGNSPLHF. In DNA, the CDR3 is TGTGCCAGCAGTTACTCGATCCCGACAGGGGGCCGGGCGGGGAATTCACCCCTCCACTTT.